Given below is one TCR beta chain in context. Its antigen is undetermined. The sample originates from a study of T cell repertoires in cytomegalovirus infection. The overall study: Public signatures in TCR beta pointed to CMV infection and matching HLA type. Study-wide results and caveats: HLA-C-restricted TCR beta clonotypes specific for CMV led the ex vivo response. Individuals carrying CMV plus the relevant HLA were identified by cumulative frequency of public TCR beta families.

V was pared by 1 base and J by 3 bases, with 12 bases between. The CDR3 sequence is 15 residues long. Germline V gene data show CDR1 as MGHRA and CDR2 as YSYEKL. TCRdb re-called the reads through MiXCR, storing one row per CDR3 protein. Among approximately 490,000 distinct CDR3 sequences, around 11% were seen once, and the ten largest hold 10% to 13%. The clonotype was recovered from a human donor in good health (CMV status not recorded). Some clones in this sample may be carry-over from other donors' samples. The sample consisted of PBMCs. The rearrangement links TRBV4-1 to TRBJ1-1; D is perhaps TRBD1 (5 bases). The CDR3 region has the DNA TGCGCCAGCAGCCAAGGAAGGGGCACGGACACTGAAGCTTTCTTT. It codes for CASSQGRGTDTEAFF.